The 32 T cell receptor beta chains below all came from one sample that was sequenced in a study of cytomegalovirus exposure and HLA in healthy donors. Amplification used 60 Vbeta primers and 13 Jbeta primers. Produced via immunoSEQ multiplex PCR; TCRdb's table is partial and in-frame only. The sample has about 93,000 clones; 65% to 85% are singletons. Sequences were obtained from PBMCs. The receptors originated from a man in his fifties or sixties in good health and CMV-seronegative.

A single count supports this clone. The chain has TRBV4-1 and TRBJ2-1; tentatively, D is TRBD2 (5 bases). In germline, CDR1 is MGHRA, CDR2 YSYEKL. There are 14 residues in the CDR3. V lost 4 bases and J lost 8, with 15 bases in between. The CDR3 sequence is CASSRASSVDEQFF. The CDR3 DNA is TGCGCCAGCAGCCGGGCTAGCAGTGTTGATGAGCAGTTCTTC.

This clone was observed once. The chain uses TRBV4-2 and TRBJ2-5, with 9 bases identical to TRBD2. Germline CDR1 LGHNA, CDR2 YNFKEQ. V lost 3 bases and J lost 2; bases outside the gene matches: 4. This CDR3 is 15 amino acids long. CDR3 sequence: CASSQREGQQETQYF. CDR3 nucleotide sequence: TGTGCCAGCAGCCAGCGGGAGGGCCAACAAGAGACCCAGTACTTC.

The CDR3 DNA reads TGTGCCAGCAGCCGACAGATCTCTGGGGCCAACGTCCTGACTTTC. Protein: CASSRQISGANVLTF. The V gene is TRBV9, the J gene TRBJ2-6; TRBD1 might be the D (5 bases). V lost 4 bases, J lost 0 bases, and 8 bases lay in between. This CDR3 spans 15 amino acids. CDR1 and CDR2 (germline): SGDLS, YYNGEE.

The chain combines TRBV4-1 with TRBJ1-2, with 7 bases fitting TRBD1. Per germline, CDR1 MGHRA and CDR2 YSYEKL. With V trimmed by 1 base and J by 8 bases, 16 bases remained unmatched. The CDR3 sequence is 17 residues long. The CDR3 DNA reads TGCGCCAGCAGCCAAGTCCCCCCGTCGGAGGGGGCCGACGGCTACACCTTC. Translation: CASSQVPPSEGADGYTF.

The gene calls are TRBV28 and TRBJ2-3; 11 nucleotides line up with TRBD2. Germline assignment: CDR1 MDHEN and CDR2 SYDVKM. CDR3 length equals 15 residues. V was clipped by 7 bases and J by 8 bases; unmatched bases: 11. In DNA form, the CDR3 reads TGTGCCAGCAATTCCATTACTAGCGGGAGAGGTACGCAGTATTTT. It is translated as CASNSITSGRGTQYF.

This clone has just a few counts. This chain connects TRBV28 to TRBJ1-2; D possibly corresponds to TRBD1 (5 bases). From germline, CDR1 is MDHEN and CDR2 SYDVKM. This CDR3 has 14 residues. The V and J ends lost 6 bases and 7 bases respectively, with 18 bases between them. Written as DNA, the CDR3 is TGTGCCAGCAGCTCCACCCAGGGTACAGGTGGCTACACCTTC. As protein: CASSSTQGTGGYTF.

J is TRBJ2-7 and V is TRBV10-1; TRBD2 agrees at 8 bases. Germline CDR1 and CDR2: WNHNN and SYGVQD (reference sequence). The J segment lost 10 bases and the V segment lost 4 bases, leaving 6 bases of the junction unmatched. The CDR3 consists of 12 residues. The CDR3 coding sequence is TGCGCCAGCAGTGTTTCGGGGGGGGATCAGTACTTC. Translation gives CASSVSGGDQYF.

A few counts support this clone. This chain links TRBV19 with TRBJ2-6, with TRBD1 matching 9 bases. This CDR3 has 14 amino acids. Trimming at V came to 8 bases and at J to 8 bases, leaving 7 bases not matched to a gene. The germline V gene encodes CDR1 LNHDA and CDR2 SQIVND (reference sequence). This chain's CDR3 is CASVQGQGPNVLTF. CDR3 coding DNA: TGTGCCAGTGTCCAGGGACAGGGTCCCAACGTCCTGACTTTC.

This clone has just one count. This rearrangement joins TRBV19 to TRBJ1-5; D unclear. The germline V and J ends were trimmed by 6 bases and 4 bases, with 7 bases remaining between them. CDR1 and CDR2 from the germline V gene are LNHDA and SQIVND (reference sequence). There are 12 residues in the CDR3. CDR3 bases: TGTGCCAGTAGGTCTCAGAATCAGCCCCAGCATTTT. It is translated as CASRSQNQPQHF.

The rearrangement uses TRBV7-9 and TRBJ2-3; 11 positions match TRBD2. This CDR3 has 17 amino acids. Germline CDR1 reads SEHNR; CDR2 reads FQNEAQ (reference sequence). V lost 3 bases to trimming and J lost 2 bases; unmatched junction nucleotides: 7. This CDR3 reads CASSFLGTSGPTDTQYF. Written as DNA, the CDR3 is TGTGCCAGCAGCTTCCTAGGGACTAGCGGTCCCACAGATACGCAGTATTTT.

This rearrangement joins TRBV6-5 to TRBJ1-6; 8 nucleotides agree with TRBD1. Germline V lookup: CDR1 MNHEY, CDR2 SVGAGI. This CDR3 comprises 15 residues. V shed 4 bases, J shed 8 bases, and the junction held 7 bases outside the gene matches. The DNA for the CDR3 is TGTGCCAGCAGTTCCACACAGGGGGGGGATTCACCCCTCCACTTT. Its translation: CASSSTQGGDSPLHF.

The chain combines TRBV6-5 with TRBJ2-1, with 7 nucleotides matching TRBD1. The CDR3 has 12 amino acids. The germline V gene encodes CDR1 MNHEY and CDR2 SVGAGI. With V trimmed by 6 bases and J by 13 bases, 9 bases remained unmatched. CDR3 amino acids: CASSITGDDQFF. The CDR3 DNA follows: TGTGCCAGCAGCATCACAGGGGACGACCAGTTCTTC.

This sequence joins TRBV21-1 and TRBJ2-7; TRBD2 is the table's D call, not checked against the DNA. TRBV21-1 is classified as a pseudogene. The CDR3 covers 18 residues. DNA for the CDR3: TGTGCCAGCAGCAAAGTTAGGACGTCCGGGAGGCCCTCCTACGAGCAGTACTTC. This encodes CASSKVRTSGRPSYEQYF.

This clone occurred a few times. This CDR3 is CASSQDPGTSGRNEQFF. In DNA form, the CDR3 reads TGTGCCAGCAGCCAGGACCCCGGGACTAGCGGGAGAAATGAGCAGTTCTTC. The chain combines TRBV4-2 with TRBJ2-1; 14 bases align to TRBD2. The CDR3 extends over 17 amino acids. After removal of 3 bases from V and 7 bases from J, the junction contained 8 bases not matched to a gene. Looked up from germline, CDR1 is LGHNA and CDR2 is YNFKEQ.

The V and J genes are TRBV6-5 and TRBJ2-5; possible D gene TRBD2, 6 bases. V was trimmed by 2 bases and J by 4 bases, leaving 17 bases between them. The CDR3 consists of 16 residues. Looked up from germline, CDR1 is MNHEY and CDR2 is SVGAGI. The chain's CDR3 is CASSYLGSKWVETQYF. The CDR3 nucleotides are TGTGCCAGCAGTTACCTCGGGAGTAAATGGGTAGAGACCCAGTACTTC.

V usage is TRBV7-3 and J usage is TRBJ2-5; weak D call: TRBD1 (5 bases). The V end lost 4 bases, the J end lost 5 bases, and 11 bases lay between the germline ends. Looked up from germline, CDR1 is SGHTA and CDR2 is FQGTGA. The CDR3 extends over 13 amino acids. The CDR3 DNA reads as TGTGCCAGCAGCTCACAGGTTGGGGAGACCCAGTACTTC. Translated, it gives CASSSQVGETQYF. Full variable domain (missing parts from reference TRBV7-3 and TRBJ2-5): GAGVSQTPSNKVTEKGKYVELRCDPISGHTALYWYRQSLGQGPEFLIYFQGTGAADDSGLPNDRFFAVRPEGSVSTLKIQRTERGDSAVYLCASSSQVGETQYFGPGTRLLVL.

The chain couples TRBV2 to TRBJ1-4, with D unclear. The CDR3 loop spans 15 amino acids. Germline-derived CDR1 and CDR2 are SNHLY and FYNNEI. V lost 5 bases and J 0 bases, leaving 10 bases between the germline ends. The CDR3 region has the DNA TGTGCCAGCAGTCCCTTAGTAGCAACTAATGAAAAACTGTTTTTT. Residues: CASSPLVATNEKLFF.

V is TRBV7-4 and J is TRBJ1-5, with 11 bases fitting TRBD1. V dropped 4 bases and J dropped 4; count of bases not matched to a gene: 6. Germline V lookup: CDR1 SGHVT, CDR2 SQSDAQ. The CDR3 runs 16 residues. CDR3 DNA sequence: TGTGCCAGCAGCTGCCGGGACAGGGGGGAGAATCAGCCCCAGCATTTT. This sequence encodes CASSCRDRGENQPQHF.

This clone was seen once. The rearrangement joins TRBV5-1 to TRBJ2-2; D is unresolved. Deletions cut 0 bases from V and 3 bases from J, with 6 bases between. The CDR3 totals 14 residues. Germline CDR1 and CDR2: SGHRS and YFSETQ. In nucleotides, the CDR3 is TGCGCCAGCAGCTTGGTATATCACACCGGGGAGCTGTTTTTT. Amino acid sequence: CASSLVYHTGELFF.

Comments on this clone: A junction boundary mismatches the germline segment, possibly from a read error. The chain links TRBV7-9 to TRBJ2-7; TRBD1 agrees at 7 bases. The CDR3 is made up of 14 amino acids. The germline gives CDR1 SEHNR, CDR2 FQNEAQ (reference sequence). CDR3 nucleotide sequence: TGTTCCAGCAGACCCGGGACAGTAGCCTACGAGCAGTACTTC. Residues: CSSRPGTVAYEQYF.

The genes are TRBV27 and TRBJ1-1; possible D gene TRBD1, 6 bases. The ends were cut back, 7 bases at V and 1 base at J, with 16 bases in the middle. CDR3 length equals 15 residues. Germline CDR1 reads MNHEY; CDR2 reads SMNVEV (reference sequence). This CDR3 is CASTLGGGRNTEAFF. As DNA, the CDR3 is TGTGCCAGCACCCTAGGGGGGGGCAGGAACACTGAAGCTTTCTTT.

The genes are TRBV7-9 and TRBJ2-7; TRBD2 matches at 8 bases. The length of the CDR3 is 14 residues. Germline trimming cut 0 bases from V and 7 bases from J; bases unmatched to any gene: 5. Germline CDR1 and CDR2: SEHNR and FQNEAQ (reference sequence). CDR3 sequence (DNA): TGTGCCAGCAGCTTAGCCGGGAGGGCGAGAGAGCAGTACTTC. This translates into CASSLAGRAREQYF. The complete variable domain, with remaining parts taken from reference TRBV7-9 and TRBJ2-7, reads DTGVSQNPRHKITKRGQNVTFRCDPISEHNRLYWYRQTLGQGPEFLTYFQNEAQLEKSRLLSDRFSAERPKGSFSTLEIQRTEQGDSAMYLCASSLAGRAREQYFGPGTRLTVT.

V and J are TRBV4-3 and TRBJ2-7, with 7 bases matching TRBD2. The germline CDR1 and CDR2 sequences are LGHNA and YSLEER. The CDR3 has 16 amino acids. The J segment lost 0 bases and the V segment lost 0 bases, leaving 5 bases of the junction unmatched. CDR3 DNA sequence: TGCGCCAGCAGCCAAGATTGGCTAGCGGACTCCTACGAGCAGTACTTC. Encoded protein: CASSQDWLADSYEQYF.

The chain links TRBV25-1 to TRBJ2-7; 10 nucleotides align to TRBD1. CDR1 is MGHDK, CDR2 SYGVNS, per germline. V lost 2 bases and J lost 2; bases outside the gene matches: 0. The CDR3 has 14 amino acids. The CDR3 DNA is TGTGCCAGCAGTGAAGGACAGGGGGCCTACGAGCAGTACTTC. Protein sequence: CASSEGQGAYEQYF.

This clone showed up just once. This sequence joins TRBV28 and TRBJ2-3; a weak D match, TRBD2 (5 bases). The germline V gene encodes CDR1 MDHEN and CDR2 SYDVKM. There are 14 residues in the CDR3. Between the trimmed V and J ends, which lost 2 bases and 5 bases, there was a span of 11 bases. The DNA of the CDR3 is TGTGCCAGCAGTTTAGGTGGGAGTGGAGATACGCAGTATTTT. Protein product: CASSLGGSGDTQYF.

This clone was counted only a few times. The sample carries other DNA sequences with the same CDR3. The rearrangement links TRBV6-6 to TRBJ1-1; D gene uncertain. Germline CDR1 reads MNHNY; CDR2 reads SVGAGI (reference sequence). The CDR3 has 14 residues. V was trimmed by 0 bases and J by 2 bases, leaving 7 bases between them. The CDR3 spells CASSYSAVNTEAFF. CDR3 in DNA: TGTGCCAGCAGTTACTCTGCAGTTAACACTGAAGCTTTCTTT.

The V gene is TRBV19, the J gene TRBJ1-1, with D possibly being TRBD1 (6 bases). Trimming pared 4 bases from V and 5 bases from J, leaving 14 bases between. CDR1 is LNHDA, CDR2 SQIVND, per germline (reference sequence). The CDR3 runs to 14 residues. The CDR3 loop is CASSRNRVGTEAFF. The CDR3 nucleotides are TGTGCCAGTAGTAGGAACAGGGTAGGTACTGAAGCTTTCTTT.

The chain combines TRBV7-8 with TRBJ2-1, with TRBD2 matching 8 bases. This CDR3 has 16 amino acids. Looked up from germline, CDR1 is SGHVS and CDR2 is FQNEAQ. Trimming removed 3 bases from V and 2 bases from J; junction bases left unmatched: 6. The CDR3 bases are TGTGCCAGCAGCTTCCTCGTCGGGAGGGCCTACAATGAGCAGTTCTTC. It codes for CASSFLVGRAYNEQFF.

This chain connects TRBV6-1 to TRBJ1-2, with a possible D match to TRBD1 (6 bases). The V end was cut by 1 base, the J end by 2 bases, with 11 bases between. Per the germline V gene, CDR1 is MNHNS and CDR2 is SASEGT. The CDR3 runs to 15 residues. CDR3 nucleotide sequence: TGTGCCAGCAGTGAAGAAGGGGGTGGGAACTATGGCTACACCTTC. This translates into CASSEEGGGNYGYTF.

The V gene is TRBV25-1, the J gene TRBJ2-5; 8 bases are a match to TRBD2. Trimming took 1 base from V and 4 from J; bases not matched to a gene: 11. There are 17 residues in the CDR3. Germline CDR1 and CDR2: MGHDK and SYGVNS. The CDR3 coding sequence is TGTGCCAGCAGTGAATTACAGGGAGCGGGAGCGGGAGAGACCCAGTACTTC. Protein product: CASSELQGAGAGETQYF.

The V and J genes are TRBV9 and TRBJ2-6; a possible D gene is TRBD1 (6 bases). Per germline, CDR1 SGDLS and CDR2 YYNGEE. V lost 7 bases and J lost 0, with 20 bases in between. The CDR3 is 18 amino acids. The DNA of the CDR3 is TGTGCCAGCGGCATGTCATGGGGGCTCCACTCTGGGGCCAACGTCCTGACTTTC. This codes for CASGMSWGLHSGANVLTF.

V usage is TRBV6-5 and J usage is TRBJ1-5; tentatively, D is TRBD1 (5 bases). Germline assignment: CDR1 MNHEY and CDR2 SVGAGI. The CDR3 is 13 residues long. Trimming took off 6 bases at V and 4 bases at J, with 10 bases between the two ends. CDR3 residues: CASSPGGNQPQHF. The DNA for the CDR3 is TGTGCCAGCAGCCCCGGGGGGAATCAGCCCCAGCATTTT.